The T cell receptor beta chain described here comes from a study of identical twins. Overall study findings and caveats: Conclusions rested on cross-sectional statistics rather than following the same donors.

Germline V gene lookup returns CDR1 MNHEY and CDR2 SVGAGI. The length of the CDR3 is 14 residues. The germline V and J ends were trimmed by 6 bases and 3 bases, with 11 bases remaining between them. The sample holds a few counts of this clonotype. Its specificity is unknown. The authors used template switching to add a universal primer site and gave cDNA unique molecular identifiers. TCRdb reanalysed the 5' RACE reads using MiXCR and keeps one entry per CDR3 protein. The sample consists of about 1.7 million distinct CDR3 sequences, more than 30% of them appearing once. V is TRBV6-5 and J is TRBJ2-2, with D possibly being TRBD2 (5 bases). This TCR derives from a newborn girl in good health. The sample taken for sequencing was cord blood. CDR3 sequence: CASRGDRYTGELFF. The CDR3, as DNA: TGTGCCAGCAGGGGAGACCGTTACACCGGGGAGCTGTTTTTT.